The 3 T cell receptor beta chains below were found in one sample sequenced in a study of T cells in Graves' hyperthyroidism and ophthalmopathy. TCR beta CDR3 regions were amplified from RNA. TCR CDR3 underwent first-round RT-PCR with the HTBI primer set. TCRdb reprocessed the multiplex PCR reads with MiXCR, giving one entry per CDR3 protein. The sample lists over 450,000 distinct CDR3 sequences, approximately 17% occurring once. The specimen sequenced was blood. These receptors all stem from a woman between 18 and 30 years old with Graves' ophthalmopathy.

There are many counts of this clonotype. The gene calls are TRBV30 and TRBJ1-1, with 12 bases lining up with TRBD1. Trimming removed 5 bases from V and 5 bases from J; junction bases left unmatched: 9. Looked up from germline, CDR1 is GTSNPN and CDR2 is SVGIG (reference sequence). This CDR3 is built from 15 residues. The CDR3 DNA reads as TGTGCCTGGCGAGGGGGGACAGGGGGCTTGACTGAAGCTTTCTTT. Its protein is CAWRGGTGGLTEAFF.

V is TRBV6-2 or TRBV6-3 and J is TRBJ1-6; 8 positions match TRBD1. CDR3 length: 15 amino acids. Germline CDR1 and CDR2: MNHEY and SVGEGT. Unmatched junction bases numbered 4, after V lost 5 bases and J lost 4 bases. The CDR3: CASSQGARYNSPLHF. The CDR3 DNA sequence: TGTGCCAGCAGTCAGGGGGCTCGATATAATTCACCCCTCCACTTT.

This clonotype was counted only a few times. The genes are TRBV30 and TRBJ1-1; D remains unclear. The ends were cut back, 2 bases at V and 1 base at J, with 8 bases in the middle. The CDR3 spans 13 residues. The V gene's germline CDR1 is GTSNPN and CDR2 SVGIG (reference sequence). The CDR3 reads CAWSSDQNTEAFF. In DNA form, the CDR3 reads TGTGCCTGGAGTTCAGATCAGAACACTGAAGCTTTCTTT.